The 5 T cell receptor beta chains below all came from one sample that was sequenced in a study of blood T cell repertoires in COVID-19. The protocol was immunoSEQ multiplex PCR, while the TCRdb copy is restricted to in-frame clones and leaves out a portion. Altogether about 150,000 clones are present, roughly 84% being singletons, with the ten largest covering 9.5% to 13%. The source material was peripheral blood. Receptors were obtained from a woman aged 55-75 years with COVID-19, enrolled during active disease.

The gene calls are TRBV7-9 and TRBJ2-1; TRBD1 aligns across 9 bases. The CDR3 is made up of 16 amino acids. Germline CDR1 is SEHNR and CDR2 is FQNEAQ (reference sequence). V shed 1 base and J 6 bases; nucleotides not matched to a gene: 7. The CDR3 sequence is CASSLVGTGLGNEQFF. The CDR3 DNA follows: TGTGCCAGCAGCTTAGTGGGGACAGGGCTTGGCAATGAGCAGTTCTTC.

This chain connects TRBV2 to TRBJ1-1; the match to TRBD1 covers 10 bases. This CDR3 is built from 16 residues. With V trimmed by 6 bases and J by 0 bases, 7 bases remained unmatched. Germline-derived CDR1 and CDR2 are SNHLY and FYNNEI. This CDR3 is CASRGTGVGMNTEAFF. The CDR3 DNA follows: TGTGCCAGCAGGGGGACAGGGGTGGGGATGAACACTGAAGCTTTCTTT.

The rearrangement joins TRBV5-1 to TRBJ1-4; D possibly corresponds to TRBD1 (6 bases). Germline assignment: CDR1 SGHRS and CDR2 YFSETQ. CDR3 size: 14 residues. V gave up 1 base and J gave up 2 bases, with 6 bases separating them. The CDR3 DNA reads as TGCGCCAGCAGCTTGACAGGGACTAATGAAAAACTGTTTTTT. Translation gives CASSLTGTNEKLFF.

This clone has a single count. The genes are TRBV6-6 and TRBJ1-1; the D is unclear. CDR1 and CDR2 from the germline V gene are MNHNY and SVGAGI (reference sequence). Trimming shortened V by 5 bases and J by 8 bases, and 12 bases separated the two germline ends. The CDR3 has 12 amino acids. CDR3 region: CASSDPAREAFF. As DNA, the CDR3 is TGTGCCAGCAGTGACCCAGCTAGGGAAGCTTTCTTT.

The chain's CDR3 is CASSYSKRVGFGYTF. In DNA, the CDR3 is TGTGCCAGCAGTTACTCGAAGAGGGTTGGGTTTGGCTACACCTTC. The V call is TRBV6-5, the J call TRBJ1-2; D gene uncertain. Deletions cut 0 bases from V and 7 bases from J, with 15 bases between. CDR3 length equals 15 residues. The germline V gene has CDR1 MNHEY and CDR2 SVGAGI.